One sample yielded the 18 T cell receptor beta chains listed below, sequenced in a study of identical twins. TCRdb called the 5' RACE reads again in MiXCR, with one record for every CDR3 protein. The repertoire includes hundreds of thousands of distinct CDR3 sequences, less than 9.5% of them detected once, and approximately 6.6% sits in the top ten. Another study also made use of these data, one on yellow fever vaccine responses in identical twins.

Sequencing was done on a sample of CD8+ T cells sorted from blood. Receptor source: a woman younger than 35 in good health.

There are many counts of this clonotype. The rearrangement uses TRBV7-9 and TRBJ2-6; D is unresolved. Per germline, CDR1 SEHNR and CDR2 FQNEAQ (reference sequence). CDR3 length equals 14 residues. Trimming shortened V by 5 bases and J by 0 bases, and 5 bases separated the two germline ends. The CDR3 is CASSPGSGANVLTF. For the CDR3, the DNA is TGTGCCAGCAGCCCAGGCTCTGGGGCCAACGTCCTGACTTTC.

This chain joins TRBV20-1 and TRBJ2-7; tentative D call: TRBD1 (5 bases). Between the trimmed V and J ends, which lost 1 base and 1 base, there was a span of 8 bases. The CDR3 loop spans 13 amino acids. Germline CDR1 is DFQATT and CDR2 is SNEGSKA (reference sequence). The CDR3 region has the DNA TGCAGTGCTAGAGTCACAGGATCCTACGAGCAGTACTTC. Amino acids: CSARVTGSYEQYF.

This rearrangement joins TRBV3-1 to TRBJ1-1; 7 bases map to TRBD1. The V and J ends lost 4 bases and 0 bases, in that order; junction bases with no gene match: 11. Germline V gene data show CDR1 as LGHDT and CDR2 as YNNKEL (reference sequence). This CDR3 spans 17 amino acids. CDR3 region: CASSLETGSYLNTEAFF. The DNA of the CDR3 is TGTGCCAGCAGCCTTGAGACAGGGAGTTATTTGAACACTGAAGCTTTCTTT. The complete variable domain, with remaining parts taken from reference TRBV3-1 and TRBJ1-1, reads DTAVSQTPKYLVTQMGNDKSIKCEQNLGHDTMYWYKQDSKKFLKIMFSYNNKELIINETVPNRFSPKSPDKAHLNLHINSLELGDSAVYFCASSLETGSYLNTEAFFGQGTRLTVV.

About this clonotype itself: A read error may explain this, as a much larger clone is one base away. The rearrangement uses TRBV4-2 and TRBJ2-7; D gene ambiguous. V dropped 2 bases and J dropped 4 bases, with 9 bases sitting between them. The CDR3 sequence is 13 residues long. Per the germline V gene, CDR1 is LGHNA and CDR2 is YNFKEQ. CDR3 sequence: CASSQNPGYEQYF. The CDR3 bases are TGTGCCAGCAGCCAAAACCCGGGTTACGAGCAGTACTTC.

This chain links TRBV6-1 with TRBJ2-3; 7 bases agree with TRBD1. This CDR3 spans 13 amino acids. Germline V CDR1 and CDR2: MNHNS, SASEGT. The trim removed 6 bases at V and 3 bases at J, leaving 3 bases unmatched. The CDR3 spells CASRIQGTDTQYF. CDR3 DNA: TGTGCCAGCAGAATACAGGGGACAGATACGCAGTATTTT.

The CDR3 DNA follows: TGTGCCAGCAGTGTTGGGGGGAGTAGCACAGATACGCAGTATTTT. It codes for CASSVGGSSTDTQYF. J is TRBJ2-3 and V is TRBV7-3; perhaps TRBD2 as D (6 bases). Germline assignment: CDR1 SGHTA and CDR2 FQGTGA. Deletions cut 6 bases from V and 0 bases from J, with 13 bases between. The CDR3 has 15 amino acids. Based on the CDR3 plus reference TRBV7-3 and TRBJ2-3, the full variable domain is GAGVSQTPSNKVTEKGKYVELRCDPISGHTALYWYRQSLGQGPEFLIYFQGTGAADDSGLPNDRFFAVRPEGSVSTLKIQRTERGDSAVYLCASSVGGSSTDTQYFGPGTRLTVL.

This clonotype turned up a few times. This chain connects TRBV20-1 to TRBJ1-3; D perhaps matches TRBD1 (5 bases). The germline V gene encodes CDR1 DFQATT and CDR2 SNEGSKA (reference sequence). Trimming took off 6 bases at V and 4 bases at J, with 16 bases between the two ends. The CDR3 has 14 residues. CDR3 region: CSADSPEGGNTIYF. The DNA of the CDR3 is TGCAGTGCCGACAGTCCCGAGGGGGGAAACACCATATATTTT.

This clonotype was recorded at least ten times. In DNA, the CDR3 is TGTGCCACCAGCAAATCGCGGGAGAACACCGGGGAGCTGTTTTTT. Translated: CATSKSRENTGELFF. The rearrangement links TRBV15 to TRBJ2-2; D may be TRBD2 (6 bases). The CDR3 extends over 15 amino acids. Trimming pared 4 bases from V and 1 base from J, leaving 10 bases between. Per the germline V gene, CDR1 is LNHNV and CDR2 is YYDKDF (reference sequence).

This clonotype was recorded many times. The chain recombines TRBV29-1 with TRBJ2-7, with TRBD2 as a possible D gene (6 bases). The germline CDR1 and CDR2 sequences are SQVTM and ANQGSEA. Trimming stripped 5 bases from V and 6 bases from J, with 20 bases between. This CDR3 spans 14 amino acids. This CDR3 is CSVTGSGEDGEQYF. CDR3 nucleotide sequence: TGCAGCGTTACGGGGTCGGGGGAGGATGGCGAGCAGTACTTC.

At least ten counts were recorded for this clonotype. The chain recombines TRBV29-1 with TRBJ2-4; 8 bases align to TRBD1. J gave up 5 bases and V 1 base, and 4 bases lay outside the gene matches. The germline V gene encodes CDR1 SQVTM and CDR2 ANQGSEA. The CDR3 has 14 residues. DNA of the CDR3: TGCAGCGTTGAAGGAGGACAGGGACAAAACATTCAGTACTTC. Translation gives CSVEGGQGQNIQYF. Drawing the rest from reference TRBV29-1 and TRBJ2-4, the complete variable domain is SAVISQKPSRDICQRGTSLTIQCQVDSQVTMMFWYRQQPGQSLTLIATANQGSEATYESGFVIDKFPISRPNLTFSTLTVSNMSPEDSSIYLCSVEGGQGQNIQYFGAGTRLSVL.

The gene calls are TRBV9 and TRBJ2-1, with TRBD2 matching 9 bases. The CDR3 runs 18 residues. Germline V CDR1 and CDR2: SGDLS, YYNGEE. V gave up 3 bases and J gave up 4 bases; unmatched junction bases: 14. The CDR3 spells CASSGSLEAGGQYNEQFF. The CDR3 DNA sequence: TGTGCCAGCAGCGGATCCCTGGAAGCGGGGGGCCAGTACAATGAGCAGTTCTTC.

This clonotype was counted between two and nine times. The gene calls are TRBV7-8 and TRBJ2-7; D remains ambiguous. The CDR3 loop spans 14 amino acids. V was pared by 1 base and J by 4 bases, with 11 bases between. Germline V gene data show CDR1 as SGHVS and CDR2 as FQNEAQ. CDR3: CASSLVGSTYEQYF. CDR3 nucleotides: TGTGCCAGCAGCTTAGTGGGTTCGACTTACGAGCAGTACTTC. The full variable domain, its missing parts supplied by reference TRBV7-8 and TRBJ2-7, is GAGVSQSPRYKVAKRGQDVALRCDPISGHVSLFWYQQALGQGPEFLTYFQNEAQLDKSGLPSDRFFAERPEGSVSTLKIQRTQQEDSAVYLCASSLVGSTYEQYFGPGTRLTVT.

This clonotype came up a few times. V gene TRBV25-1 combines with J gene TRBJ2-1; no reliable D call. V was pared by 10 bases and J by 4 bases, with 23 bases between. This CDR3 region has 16 residues. Germline values: CDR1 MGHDK, CDR2 SYGVNS. The CDR3: CATADDLGGGYNEQFF. CDR3 nucleotides: TGTGCCACCGCCGATGACTTGGGCGGCGGTTACAATGAGCAGTTCTTC.

This clonotype was seen many times. This CDR3 is CASSLAGRETDTQYF. The CDR3 coding sequence is TGCGCCAGCAGCTTGGCAGGCAGGGAGACAGATACGCAGTATTTT. J is TRBJ2-3 and V is TRBV5-1; TRBD1 or TRBD2 may be the D gene (5 bases each). This CDR3 region has 15 residues. V was pared by 0 bases and J by 3 bases, with 11 bases between. Germline V gives CDR1 SGHRS, CDR2 YFSETQ.

The table lists this clonotype with many counts. The gene calls are TRBV20-1 and TRBJ1-2, with a weak D call TRBD1 (5 bases). CDR1 DFQATT and CDR2 SNEGSKA come from the germline V gene (reference sequence). The CDR3 contains 11 residues. This CDR3 is CSLHQGYGYTF. The CDR3 DNA follows: TGCAGCCTTCATCAGGGCTATGGCTACACCTTC.

The chain combines TRBV5-6 with TRBJ2-5; TRBD2 is a possible D gene (7 bases). The CDR3 covers 15 residues. Trimming pared 0 bases from V and 3 bases from J, leaving 12 bases between. In germline, CDR1 is SGHDT, CDR2 YYEEEE. The CDR3: CASSLAGGTKETQYF. CDR3 bases: TGTGCCAGCAGCTTGGCCGGGGGGACAAAAGAGACCCAGTACTTC.

The gene calls are TRBV2 and TRBJ2-3, with 11 nucleotides matching TRBD2. V shed 8 bases and J 1 base; nucleotides not matched to a gene: 14. The CDR3 is 18 residues long. Germline-derived CDR1 and CDR2 are SNHLY and FYNNEI. The CDR3 spells CASCFSLAGGYGTDTQYF. DNA for the CDR3: TGTGCCAGCTGTTTTTCGCTAGCGGGGGGTTATGGCACAGATACGCAGTATTTT. Looking up the rest from reference TRBV2 and TRBJ2-3 gives the full variable domain: EPEVTQTPSHQVTQMGQEVILRCVPISNHLYFYWYRQILGQKVEFLVSFYNNEISEKSEIFDDQFSVERPDGSNFTLKIRSTKLEDSAMYFCASCFSLAGGYGTDTQYFGPGTRLTVL.

This clonotype was recorded at least ten times. V and J are TRBV3-1 and TRBJ2-3, with 8 bases identical to TRBD2. The V gene end was trimmed by 6 bases and the J gene end by 0 bases; junction bases not matched to a gene: 8. The V gene's germline CDR1 is LGHDT and CDR2 YNNKEL (reference sequence). The CDR3 sequence is 16 residues long. In DNA form, the CDR3 reads TGTGCCAGCAGTCCCCAGCGGGGGCAAAGCACAGATACGCAGTATTTT. Residues: CASSPQRGQSTDTQYF.